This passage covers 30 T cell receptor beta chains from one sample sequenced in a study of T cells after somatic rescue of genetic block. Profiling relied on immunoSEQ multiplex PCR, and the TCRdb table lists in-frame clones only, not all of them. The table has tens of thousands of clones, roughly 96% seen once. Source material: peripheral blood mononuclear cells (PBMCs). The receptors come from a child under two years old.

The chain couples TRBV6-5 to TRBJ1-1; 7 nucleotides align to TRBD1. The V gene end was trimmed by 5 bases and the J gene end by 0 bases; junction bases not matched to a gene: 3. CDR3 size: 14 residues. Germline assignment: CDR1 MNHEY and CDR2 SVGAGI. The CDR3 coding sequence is TGTGCCAGCAGTCAGGGGGTTTTGAACACTGAAGCTTTCTTT. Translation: CASSQGVLNTEAFF.

The CDR3 DNA is TGTGCCAGCAGTCGACAGGGACGGGATCAGCCCCAGCATTTT. This sequence encodes CASSRQGRDQPQHF. The chain joins TRBV27 to TRBJ1-5; 7 nucleotides align to TRBD1. CDR1 is MNHEY, CDR2 SMNVEV, per germline (reference sequence). The CDR3 has 14 residues. The J segment lost 5 bases and the V segment lost 5 bases, leaving 6 bases of the junction unmatched.

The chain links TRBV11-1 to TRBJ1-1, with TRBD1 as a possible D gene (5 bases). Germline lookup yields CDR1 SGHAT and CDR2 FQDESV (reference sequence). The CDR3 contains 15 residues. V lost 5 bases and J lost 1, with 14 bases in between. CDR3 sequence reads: CASSPPNRWNTEAFF. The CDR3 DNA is TGTGCCAGCAGCCCCCCTAACAGGTGGAACACTGAAGCTTTCTTT.

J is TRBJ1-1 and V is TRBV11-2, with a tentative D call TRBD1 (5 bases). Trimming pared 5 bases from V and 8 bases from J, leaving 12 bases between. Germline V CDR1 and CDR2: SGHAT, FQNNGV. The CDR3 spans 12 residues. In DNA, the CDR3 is TGTGCCAGCAGCACCCCGGGGCAGGAAGCTTTCTTT. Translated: CASSTPGQEAFF.

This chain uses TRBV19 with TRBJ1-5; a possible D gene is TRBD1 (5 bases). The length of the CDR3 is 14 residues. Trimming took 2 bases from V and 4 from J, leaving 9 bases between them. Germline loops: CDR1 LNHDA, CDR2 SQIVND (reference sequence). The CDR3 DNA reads TGTGCCAGTAGTATACAGGGATTGAATCAGCCCCAGCATTTT. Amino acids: CASSIQGLNQPQHF.

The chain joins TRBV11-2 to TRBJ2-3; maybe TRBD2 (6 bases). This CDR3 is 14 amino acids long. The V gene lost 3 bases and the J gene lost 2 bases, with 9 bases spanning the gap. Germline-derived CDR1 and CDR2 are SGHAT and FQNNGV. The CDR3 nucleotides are TGTGCCAGCAGCTTCTCGGGGGTCACAGATACGCAGTATTTT. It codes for CASSFSGVTDTQYF.

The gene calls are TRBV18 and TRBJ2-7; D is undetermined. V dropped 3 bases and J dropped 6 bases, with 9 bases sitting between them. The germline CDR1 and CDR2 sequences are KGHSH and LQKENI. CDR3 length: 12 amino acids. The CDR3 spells CASSPPGREQYF. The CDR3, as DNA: TGTGCCAGCTCACCCCCTGGCCGCGAGCAGTACTTC.

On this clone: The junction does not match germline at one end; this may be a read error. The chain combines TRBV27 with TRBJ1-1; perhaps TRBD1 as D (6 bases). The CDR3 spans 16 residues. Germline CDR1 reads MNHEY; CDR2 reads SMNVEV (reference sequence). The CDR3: CASSSRGVGGDTEALF. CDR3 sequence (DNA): TGTGCCAGCAGTTCCCGAGGGGTAGGGGGAGACACTGAAGCTCTCTTT.

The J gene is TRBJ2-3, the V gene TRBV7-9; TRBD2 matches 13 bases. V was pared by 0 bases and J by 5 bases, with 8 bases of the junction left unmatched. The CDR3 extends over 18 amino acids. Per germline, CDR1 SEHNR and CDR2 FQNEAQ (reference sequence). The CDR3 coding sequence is TGTGCCAGCAGCTTAGCTGGACTAGCGGGGGCTCCCGAAGATACGCAGTATTTT. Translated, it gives CASSLAGLAGAPEDTQYF.

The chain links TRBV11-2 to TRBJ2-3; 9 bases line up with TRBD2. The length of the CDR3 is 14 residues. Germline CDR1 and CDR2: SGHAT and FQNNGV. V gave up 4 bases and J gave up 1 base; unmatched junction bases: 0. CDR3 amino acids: CASSWTSGTDTQYF. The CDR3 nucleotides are TGTGCCAGCAGCTGGACTAGCGGCACAGATACGCAGTATTTT.

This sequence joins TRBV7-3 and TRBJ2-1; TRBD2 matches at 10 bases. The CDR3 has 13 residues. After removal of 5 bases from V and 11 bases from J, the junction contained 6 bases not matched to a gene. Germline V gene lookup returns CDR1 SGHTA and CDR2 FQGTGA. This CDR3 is CASSKVTSGKQFF. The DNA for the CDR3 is TGTGCCAGCAGCAAAGTCACTAGCGGGAAGCAGTTCTTC. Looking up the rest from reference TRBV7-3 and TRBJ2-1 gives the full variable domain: GAGVSQTPSNKVTEKGKYVELRCDPISGHTALYWYRQSLGQGPEFLIYFQGTGAADDSGLPNDRFFAVRPEGSVSTLKIQRTERGDSAVYLCASSKVTSGKQFFGPGTRLTVL.

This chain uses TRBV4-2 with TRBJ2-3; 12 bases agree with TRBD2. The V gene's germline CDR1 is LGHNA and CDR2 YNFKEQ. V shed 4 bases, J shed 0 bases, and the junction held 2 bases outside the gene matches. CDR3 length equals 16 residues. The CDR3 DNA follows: TGTGCCAGCAGCCCAGGGACTAGCGGGAGCACAGATACGCAGTATTTT. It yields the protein CASSPGTSGSTDTQYF.

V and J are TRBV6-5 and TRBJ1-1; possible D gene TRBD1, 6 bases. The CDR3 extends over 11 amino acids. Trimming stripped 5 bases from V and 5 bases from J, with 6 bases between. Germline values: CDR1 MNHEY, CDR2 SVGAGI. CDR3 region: CASSQGTEAFF. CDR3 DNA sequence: TGTGCCAGCAGTCAGGGGACTGAAGCTTTCTTT.

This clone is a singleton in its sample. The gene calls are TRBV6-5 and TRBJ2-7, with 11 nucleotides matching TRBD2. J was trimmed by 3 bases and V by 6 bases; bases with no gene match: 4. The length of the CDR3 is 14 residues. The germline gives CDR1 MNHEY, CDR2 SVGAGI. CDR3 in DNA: TGTGCCAGCAGGTTAGCGGGAGGGCGCTACGAGCAGTACTTC. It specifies CASRLAGGRYEQYF.

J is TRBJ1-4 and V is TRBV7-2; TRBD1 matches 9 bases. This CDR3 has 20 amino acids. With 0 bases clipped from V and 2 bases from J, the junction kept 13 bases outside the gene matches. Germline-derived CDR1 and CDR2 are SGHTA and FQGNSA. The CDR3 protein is CASSLALLGQGVATNEKLFF. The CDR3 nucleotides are TGTGCCAGCAGCTTAGCCCTACTGGGACAGGGAGTGGCGACTAATGAAAAACTGTTTTTT.

As DNA, the CDR3 is TGTGCCAGCAGCACGCGACAGGTCGAACAGACCGGGGAGCTGTTTTTT. Protein product: CASSTRQVEQTGELFF. This chain connects TRBV7-6 to TRBJ2-2, with TRBD1 as a possible D gene (6 bases). Germline V gene sequence: CDR1 SGHVS, CDR2 FNYEAQ. V was clipped by 5 bases and J by 5 bases, with 18 bases between them. This CDR3 contains 16 residues.

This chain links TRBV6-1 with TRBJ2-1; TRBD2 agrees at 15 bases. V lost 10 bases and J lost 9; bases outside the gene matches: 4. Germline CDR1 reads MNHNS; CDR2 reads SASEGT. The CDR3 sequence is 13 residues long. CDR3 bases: TGTGCCACCTCGGGACTAGCGGGAGGTGAGCAGTTCTTC. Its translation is CATSGLAGGEQFF.

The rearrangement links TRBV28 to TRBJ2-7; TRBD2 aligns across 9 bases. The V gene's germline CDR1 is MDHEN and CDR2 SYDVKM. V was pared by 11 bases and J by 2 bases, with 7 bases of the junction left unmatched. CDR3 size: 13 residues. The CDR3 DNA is TGTGCCTCCGCGGGGGGGAAGACCTACGAGCAGTACTTC. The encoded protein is CASAGGKTYEQYF.

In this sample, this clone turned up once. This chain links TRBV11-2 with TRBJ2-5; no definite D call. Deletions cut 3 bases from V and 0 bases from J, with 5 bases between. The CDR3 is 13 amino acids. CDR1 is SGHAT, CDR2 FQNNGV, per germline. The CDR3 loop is CASSFKYQETQYF. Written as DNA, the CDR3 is TGTGCCAGCAGCTTCAAGTACCAAGAGACCCAGTACTTC.

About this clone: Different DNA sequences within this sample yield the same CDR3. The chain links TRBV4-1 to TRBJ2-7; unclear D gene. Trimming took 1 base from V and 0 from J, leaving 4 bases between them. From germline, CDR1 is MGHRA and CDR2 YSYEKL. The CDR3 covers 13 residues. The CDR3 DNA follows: TGCGCCAGCAGCCAAGCGGGCTCCTACGAGCAGTACTTC. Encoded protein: CASSQAGSYEQYF.

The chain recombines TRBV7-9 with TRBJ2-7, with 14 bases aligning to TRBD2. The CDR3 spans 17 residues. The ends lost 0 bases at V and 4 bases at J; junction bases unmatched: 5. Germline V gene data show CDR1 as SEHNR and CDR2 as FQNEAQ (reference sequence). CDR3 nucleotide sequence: TGTGCCAGCAGCTTAGCCGGGACTAGCGGGAGTAGGTACGAGCAGTACTTC. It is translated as CASSLAGTSGSRYEQYF. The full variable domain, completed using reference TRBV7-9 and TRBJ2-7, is DTGVSQNPRHKITKRGQNVTFRCDPISEHNRLYWYRQTLGQGPEFLTYFQNEAQLEKSRLLSDRFSAERPKGSFSTLEIQRTEQGDSAMYLCASSLAGTSGSRYEQYFGPGTRLTVT.

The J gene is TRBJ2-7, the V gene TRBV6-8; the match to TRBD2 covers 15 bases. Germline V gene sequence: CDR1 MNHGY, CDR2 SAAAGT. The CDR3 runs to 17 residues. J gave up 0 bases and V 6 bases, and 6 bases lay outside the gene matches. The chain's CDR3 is CASRSGTSGRSSYEQYF. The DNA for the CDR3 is TGTGCCAGCAGATCCGGGACTAGCGGGAGGTCCTCCTACGAGCAGTACTTC.

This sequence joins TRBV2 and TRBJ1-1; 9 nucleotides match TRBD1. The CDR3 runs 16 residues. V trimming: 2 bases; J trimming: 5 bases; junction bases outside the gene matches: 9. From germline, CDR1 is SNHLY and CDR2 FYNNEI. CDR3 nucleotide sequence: TGTGCCAGCAGTGAATTCGGGACAGGGTTGTTAACTGAAGCTTTCTTT. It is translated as CASSEFGTGLLTEAFF.

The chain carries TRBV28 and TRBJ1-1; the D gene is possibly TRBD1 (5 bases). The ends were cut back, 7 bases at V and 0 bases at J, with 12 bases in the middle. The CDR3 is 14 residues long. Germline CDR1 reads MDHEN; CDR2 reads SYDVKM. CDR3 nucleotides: TGTGCCAGCAAGACTCGACAGATGAACACTGAAGCTTTCTTT. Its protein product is CASKTRQMNTEAFF.

CDR3 amino acids: CASSQAPSGSSYEQYF. CDR3 nucleotides: TGCGCCAGCAGCCAAGCCCCTAGCGGGAGCTCCTACGAGCAGTACTTC. The chain couples TRBV4-1 to TRBJ2-7; 10 bases match TRBD2. Looked up from germline, CDR1 is MGHRA and CDR2 is YSYEKL. This CDR3 is 16 amino acids long. The trim removed 1 base at V and 0 bases at J, leaving 3 bases unmatched.

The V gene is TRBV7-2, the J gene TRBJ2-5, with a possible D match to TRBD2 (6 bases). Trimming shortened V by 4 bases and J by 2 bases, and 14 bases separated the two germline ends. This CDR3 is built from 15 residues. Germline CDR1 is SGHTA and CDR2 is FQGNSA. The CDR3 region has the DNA TGTGCCAGCAGCTGGAGAGTTGGGGGGCAAGAGACCCAGTACTTC. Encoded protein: CASSWRVGGQETQYF.

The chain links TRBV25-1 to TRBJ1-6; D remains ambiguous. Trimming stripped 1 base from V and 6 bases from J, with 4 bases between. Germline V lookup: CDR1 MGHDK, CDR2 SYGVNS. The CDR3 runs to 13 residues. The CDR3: CASSEWGNSPLHF. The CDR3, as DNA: TGTGCCAGCAGTGAATGGGGTAATTCACCCCTCCACTTT. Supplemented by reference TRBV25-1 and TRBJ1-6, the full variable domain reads EADIYQTPRYLVIGTGKKITLECSQTMGHDKMYWYQQDPGMELHLIHYSYGVNSTEKGDLSSESTVSRIRTEHFPLTLESARPSHTSQYLCASSEWGNSPLHFGNGTRLTVT.

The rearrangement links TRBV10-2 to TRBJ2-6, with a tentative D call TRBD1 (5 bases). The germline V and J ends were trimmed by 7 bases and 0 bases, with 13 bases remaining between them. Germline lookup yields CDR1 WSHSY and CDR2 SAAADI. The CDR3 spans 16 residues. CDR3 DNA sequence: TGCGCCAGCATGATACAGGTTTACTCTGGGGCCAACGTCCTGACTTTC. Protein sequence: CASMIQVYSGANVLTF.

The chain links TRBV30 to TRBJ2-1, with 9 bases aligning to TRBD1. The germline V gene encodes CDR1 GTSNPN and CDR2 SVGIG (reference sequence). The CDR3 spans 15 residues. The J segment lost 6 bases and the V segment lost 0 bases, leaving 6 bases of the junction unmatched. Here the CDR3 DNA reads TGTGCCTGGAGTGTACGGTGGACAGGGGTCAATGAGCAGTTCTTC. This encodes CAWSVRWTGVNEQFF.

The DNA for the CDR3 is TGTGCCAGCAGTTACGGACAGGGCAAAGAAGAGACCCAGTACTTC. Amino acids: CASSYGQGKEETQYF. J is TRBJ2-5 and V is TRBV6-6; the match to TRBD1 covers 8 bases. J gave up 3 bases and V 2 bases, and 5 bases lay outside the gene matches. The CDR3 runs 15 residues. Germline CDR1 and CDR2: MNHNY and SVGAGI (reference sequence).